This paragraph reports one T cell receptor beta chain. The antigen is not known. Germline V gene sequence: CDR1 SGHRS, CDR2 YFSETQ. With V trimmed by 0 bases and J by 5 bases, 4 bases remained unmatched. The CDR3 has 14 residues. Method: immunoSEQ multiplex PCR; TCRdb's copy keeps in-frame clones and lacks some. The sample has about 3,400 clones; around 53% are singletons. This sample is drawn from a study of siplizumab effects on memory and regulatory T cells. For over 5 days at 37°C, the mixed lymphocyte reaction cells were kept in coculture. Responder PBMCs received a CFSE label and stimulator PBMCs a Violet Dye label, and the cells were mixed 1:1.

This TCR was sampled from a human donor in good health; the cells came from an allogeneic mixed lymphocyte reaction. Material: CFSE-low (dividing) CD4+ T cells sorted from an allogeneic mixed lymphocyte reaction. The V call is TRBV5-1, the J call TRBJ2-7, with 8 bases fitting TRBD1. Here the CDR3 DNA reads TGCGCCAGCAGCTTGGCGGGACAGGTCCACGAGCAGTACTTC. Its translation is CASSLAGQVHEQYF.